The source of this T cell receptor beta chain is a study of blood T cell repertoires in COVID-19. V gave up 2 bases and J gave up 8 bases, with 9 bases separating them. CDR1 and CDR2 from the germline V gene are MNHEY and SVGAGI. The CDR3 contains 13 residues. Data came from immunoSEQ multiplex PCR; TCRdb stores just in-frame clones and leaves some out. In the table there are 250,000 to 300,000 clones, approximately 90% of which are singletons. This chain joins TRBV6-5 and TRBJ1-4, with D tentatively TRBD1 (6 bases). Sample: peripheral blood. The clonotype originates from a woman aged 45 to 65 with COVID-19, enrolled during active disease. CDR3 amino acids: CASSYQGREKLFF. The DNA of the CDR3 is TGTGCCAGCAGTTACCAGGGGCGAGAAAAACTGTTTTTT.